The T cell receptor (beta chain) under discussion was sequenced for a study of cytomegalovirus exposure and HLA in healthy donors. About the research overall: Across around 400 genotyped donors, about 80% landed in the Caucasian-associated ancestry cluster. The study's findings and limits: Most TCR sequences proved rare, with some public TCRs found in many donors. Analysis performed later found 16,951 TCR beta sequences associated with HLA alleles at 0.05 false discovery rate.

The trim removed 0 bases at V and 10 bases at J, leaving 7 bases unmatched. Germline assignment: CDR1 SGDLS and CDR2 YYNGEE. This CDR3 has 15 residues. Amplification used 60 Vbeta primers and 13 Jbeta primers. Profiled with immunoSEQ multiplex PCR; TCRdb holds only in-frame clones, not every one. The sample lists over 130,000 clones, about 80% occurring once. In regard to this clone: Antigen: not known.

The sequenced material came from PBMCs. This rearrangement joins TRBV9 to TRBJ1-6, with TRBD1 matching over 7 bases. The TCR originated in a woman between 35 and 50 years old in good health and CMV-seropositive. CDR3 coding DNA: TGTGCCAGCAGCGTAGAAGCGGACAGGTACTCACCCCTCCACTTT. Protein product: CASSVEADRYSPLHF.